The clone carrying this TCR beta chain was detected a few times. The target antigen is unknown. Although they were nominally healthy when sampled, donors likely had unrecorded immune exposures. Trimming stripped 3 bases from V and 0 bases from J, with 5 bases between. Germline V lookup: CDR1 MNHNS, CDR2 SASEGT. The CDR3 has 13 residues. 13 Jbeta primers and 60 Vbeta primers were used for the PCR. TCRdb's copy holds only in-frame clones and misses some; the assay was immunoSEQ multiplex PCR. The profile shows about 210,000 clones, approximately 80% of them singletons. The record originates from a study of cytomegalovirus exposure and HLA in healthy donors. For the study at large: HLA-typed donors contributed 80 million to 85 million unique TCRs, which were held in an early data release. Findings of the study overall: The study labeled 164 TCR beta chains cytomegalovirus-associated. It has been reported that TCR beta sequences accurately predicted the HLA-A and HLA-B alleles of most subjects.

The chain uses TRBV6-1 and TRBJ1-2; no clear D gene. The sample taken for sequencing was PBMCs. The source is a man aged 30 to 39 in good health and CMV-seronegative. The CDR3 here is CASSDLTNYGYTF. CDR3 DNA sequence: TGTGCCAGCAGTGATCTAACTAACTATGGCTACACCTTC.